The 30 T cell receptor beta chains below were found in one sample sequenced in a study of cytomegalovirus exposure and HLA in healthy donors. Generated by immunoSEQ multiplex PCR, the TCRdb table keeps only in-frame clones and is missing some. Here the sample spans 120,000 or so clones, roughly 90% being singletons. The sequenced material came from PBMCs. The source is a woman aged 18-29 years in good health and CMV-seronegative.

The rearrangement joins TRBV5-1 to TRBJ2-3, with 10 nucleotides matching TRBD2. The junction had 6 bases not matched to a gene; V was cut back by 4 bases and J by 1 base. Germline V gives CDR1 SGHRS, CDR2 YFSETQ. CDR3 length: 16 amino acids. The CDR3 reads CASSPLAGVGTDTQYF. CDR3 coding DNA: TGCGCCAGCAGCCCTCTAGCGGGAGTTGGCACAGATACGCAGTATTTT.

The V gene is TRBV2, the J gene TRBJ2-7; no firm D call. Germline V lookup: CDR1 SNHLY, CDR2 FYNNEI. Between the trimmed V and J ends, which lost 6 bases and 2 bases, there was a span of 5 bases. The length of the CDR3 is 11 residues. CDR3 residues: CASRYTYEQYF. The CDR3 coding sequence is TGTGCCAGCAGGTATACCTACGAGCAGTACTTC. The whole variable domain, remainder taken from reference TRBV2 and TRBJ2-7, is EPEVTQTPSHQVTQMGQEVILRCVPISNHLYFYWYRQILGQKVEFLVSFYNNEISEKSEIFDDQFSVERPDGSNFTLKIRSTKLEDSAMYFCASRYTYEQYFGPGTRLTVT.

The V and J genes are TRBV30 and TRBJ2-3; 9 nucleotides match TRBD2. V gave up 4 bases and J gave up 1 base; unmatched junction bases: 9. CDR3 length: 16 amino acids. CDR1 and CDR2 from the germline V gene are GTSNPN and SVGIG (reference sequence). The CDR3 is CAWNGGRVGGTDTQYF. DNA for the CDR3: TGTGCCTGGAACGGCGGGAGGGTGGGCGGCACAGATACGCAGTATTTT. Filled out from reference TRBV30 and TRBJ2-3, the complete variable domain reads SQTIHQWPATLVQPVGSPLSLECTVEGTSNPNLYWYRQAAGRGLQLLFYSVGIGQISSEVPQNLSASRPQDRQFILSSKKLLLSDSGFYLCAWNGGRVGGTDTQYFGPGTRLTVL.

This chain uses TRBV5-1 with TRBJ2-7; a weak D match, TRBD1 (6 bases). Germline CDR1 reads SGHRS; CDR2 reads YFSETQ. V lost 4 bases and J lost 5, with 13 bases in between. The CDR3 sequence is 13 residues long. CDR3 DNA sequence: TGCGCCAGCAGCCGCCCTGGGACAAACGAGCAGTACTTC. Amino acids: CASSRPGTNEQYF.

The chain links TRBV10-3 to TRBJ1-3; a weak D match, TRBD1 (5 bases). The germline CDR1 and CDR2 sequences are ENHRY and SYGVKD. This CDR3 has 14 residues. V shed 11 bases and J shed 1 base, with 15 bases lying between them. The CDR3 coding sequence is TGTGCCTCCGGCGGGGGTTTATCTGGAAACACCATATATTTT. This sequence encodes CASGGGLSGNTIYF.

Remarks on this clone: One base away lies a much larger clone, so this may be a sequencing read error. The chain carries TRBV6-4 and TRBJ2-1; 11 bases align to TRBD1. The germline V gene has CDR1 MRHNA and CDR2 SNTAGT. The CDR3 runs 15 residues. The J segment lost 3 bases and the V segment lost 3 bases, leaving 1 base of the junction unmatched. The CDR3 is CASSEGTGGYNEQFF. CDR3 DNA: TGTGCCAGCAGTGAGGGGACAGGGGGCTACAATGAGCAGTTCTTC.

The J gene is TRBJ2-5, the V gene TRBV6-6, with D perhaps matching TRBD2 (5 bases). The V and J ends lost 2 bases and 5 bases respectively, with 6 bases between them. CDR1 and CDR2 from the germline V gene are MNHNY and SVGAGI (reference sequence). The CDR3 is 12 residues long. This CDR3 is CASSYTGETQYF. The CDR3 nucleotides are TGTGCCAGCAGTTACACGGGGGAGACCCAGTACTTC.

With respect to this clone: The junction does not match germline at one end; this may be a read error. The J gene is TRBJ2-7, the V gene TRBV30; 13 bases are a match to TRBD2. The CDR3 covers 16 residues. Germline V lookup: CDR1 GTSNPN, CDR2 SVGIG (reference sequence). The CDR3 region has the DNA TGTGCCTGGAGTGCAACGGGAGCTCGACTAGCGGGAGGCCACGGGTTC. Translating gives CAWSATGARLAGGHGF.

V usage is TRBV30 and J usage is TRBJ2-7, with 8 positions matching TRBD1. CDR3 length: 12 residues. The junction had 4 bases not matched to a gene; V was cut back by 4 bases and J by 5 bases. Per the germline V gene, CDR1 is GTSNPN and CDR2 is SVGIG (reference sequence). The CDR3 spells CAWTDRGHEQYF. The CDR3 coding sequence is TGTGCCTGGACCGACAGGGGTCACGAGCAGTACTTC.

V usage is TRBV5-1 and J usage is TRBJ2-2; 11 bases fit TRBD2. V gave up 5 bases and J gave up 3 bases; unmatched junction bases: 3. CDR3 length equals 15 residues. Germline CDR1 SGHRS, CDR2 YFSETQ. CDR3 coding DNA: TGCGCCAGCAGGCCGGGACTAGCGGACACCGGGGAGCTGTTTTTT. Amino acids: CASRPGLADTGELFF. Together with reference TRBV5-1 and TRBJ2-2, the CDR3 gives the full variable domain: KAGVTQTPRYLIKTRGQQVTLSCSPISGHRSVSWYQQTPGQGLQFLFEYFSETQRNKGNFPGRFSGRQFSNSRSEMNVSTLELGDSALYLCASRPGLADTGELFFGEGSRLTVL.

This clone was found many times. The chain employs TRBV4-2 and TRBJ2-1, with TRBD1 identical over 9 bases. Trimming removed 0 bases from V and 7 bases from J; junction bases left unmatched: 4. Germline CDR1 and CDR2: LGHNA and YNFKEQ. This CDR3 is 15 amino acids long. CDR3 residues: CASSQDLGTGNEQFF. In DNA, the CDR3 is TGTGCCAGCAGCCAAGATTTGGGGACAGGGAATGAGCAGTTCTTC.

Notes on this clone: An end of the junction does not agree with germline; a read error may underlie this. This chain uses TRBV18 with TRBJ2-4; D is possibly TRBD1 (6 bases). The CDR3 consists of 12 residues. Germline CDR1 KGHSH, CDR2 LQKENI. This CDR3 reads CASSPGARAVDF. CDR3 nucleotide sequence: TGTGCCAGCTCACCGGGGGCCAGGGCAGTTGACTTC.

This clone was seen a single time. The rearrangement uses TRBV6-5 and TRBJ2-1, with a weak D call TRBD2 (9 bases). The germline V gene encodes CDR1 MNHEY and CDR2 SVGAGI. This CDR3 has 13 amino acids. V lost 8 bases and J lost 10, with 18 bases in between. The CDR3 nucleotides are TGTGCCAGCCGACAGGGGACTAGCTTGGAGCAGTTCTTC. Translating gives CASRQGTSLEQFF.

The chain uses TRBV7-6 and TRBJ2-5; 7 bases align to TRBD2. CDR3 size: 15 residues. The trim removed 5 bases at V and 4 bases at J, leaving 10 bases unmatched. Germline CDR1 SGHVS, CDR2 FNYEAQ. The CDR3 loop reads CASSKLGGIGETQYF. CDR3 DNA: TGTGCCAGCAGCAAACTCGGGGGGATTGGAGAGACCCAGTACTTC.

CDR3 protein: CASSPWAYSNTGELFF. CDR3 bases: TGTGCCAGCTCACCATGGGCATATTCAAACACCGGGGAGCTGTTTTTT. This sequence joins TRBV18 and TRBJ2-2, with D uncertain. V was trimmed by 2 bases and J by 2 bases, leaving 12 bases between them. Germline V gene data show CDR1 as KGHSH and CDR2 as LQKENI. CDR3 size: 16 residues.

The CDR3 sequence is CASSLDGQGNQPQHF. The CDR3 nucleotides read TGCGCCAGCAGCTTGGATGGGCAGGGCAATCAGCCCCAGCATTTT. This chain connects TRBV5-1 to TRBJ1-5, with unresolved D. Germline V CDR1 and CDR2: SGHRS, YFSETQ. The CDR3 extends over 15 amino acids. Trimming pared 0 bases from V and 2 bases from J, leaving 9 bases between.

The V gene is TRBV29-1, the J gene TRBJ2-7; 8 nucleotides align to TRBD1. CDR3 size: 17 residues. The junction had 20 bases not matched to a gene; V was cut back by 3 bases and J by 7 bases. From germline, CDR1 is SQVTM and CDR2 ANQGSEA. As DNA, the CDR3 is TGCAGCGTTGATGGGGCGACAGGGGCTCGGGAATTAGGGGAGCAGTACTTC. It encodes CSVDGATGARELGEQYF.

The CDR3 is CASSLGTGGNEQFF. CDR3 sequence (DNA): TGCGCCAGCAGCTTGGGGACGGGAGGCAATGAGCAGTTCTTC. V is TRBV5-1 and J is TRBJ2-1; 7 bases line up with TRBD2. Per the germline V gene, CDR1 is SGHRS and CDR2 is YFSETQ. V trimming: 0 bases; J trimming: 6 bases; junction bases outside the gene matches: 3. The CDR3 consists of 14 residues.

The V call is TRBV4-2, the J call TRBJ2-3, with 9 bases identical to TRBD2. V gave up 4 bases and J gave up 1 base; unmatched junction bases: 3. Germline V gene sequence: CDR1 LGHNA, CDR2 YNFKEQ. The CDR3 runs to 15 residues. The DNA for the CDR3 is TGTGCCAGCAGCCTCAGGACTAGCGGCACAGATACGCAGTATTTT. This codes for CASSLRTSGTDTQYF.

The rearrangement joins TRBV30 to TRBJ2-3, with D uncertain. Germline-derived CDR1 and CDR2 are GTSNPN and SVGIG (reference sequence). This CDR3 contains 13 residues. V gave up 5 bases and J gave up 0 bases, with 9 bases separating them. The DNA for the CDR3 is TGTGCCTGGGAGACTGCTAGCACAGATACGCAGTATTTT. Amino acids: CAWETASTDTQYF.

The chain uses TRBV4-1 and TRBJ1-5, with 7 bases aligning to TRBD1. Unmatched junction bases numbered 13, after V lost 3 bases and J lost 5 bases. CDR1 MGHRA and CDR2 YSYEKL come from the germline V gene. CDR3 length: 17 amino acids. CDR3 coding DNA: TGCGCCAGCAGCCATGAACCCTCAAAGGGGGCGGATCAGCCCCAGCATTTT. Translation gives CASSHEPSKGADQPQHF.

V gene TRBV9 combines with J gene TRBJ2-7; TRBD1 matches at 7 bases. Per germline, CDR1 SGDLS and CDR2 YYNGEE. The CDR3 runs to 17 residues. After removal of 0 bases from V and 2 bases from J, the junction contained 11 bases not matched to a gene. The CDR3 region is CASSVGLGQVGPYEQYF. CDR3 DNA sequence: TGTGCCAGCAGCGTAGGACTCGGACAGGTTGGCCCCTACGAGCAGTACTTC.

This chain joins TRBV28 and TRBJ2-1, with D perhaps matching TRBD2 (6 bases). This CDR3 spans 14 amino acids. V was shortened by 6 bases and J by 5 bases, with 14 bases between the two germline ends. Germline assignment: CDR1 MDHEN and CDR2 SYDVKM. Here the CDR3 DNA reads TGTGCCAGCAGATATAGCGGTTTCGACAATGAGCAGTTCTTC. Protein: CASRYSGFDNEQFF.

V gene TRBV18 combines with J gene TRBJ1-2; 8 bases match TRBD1. The V and J ends lost 2 bases and 3 bases, in that order; junction bases with no gene match: 8. Per germline, CDR1 KGHSH and CDR2 LQKENI. The CDR3 contains 16 residues. The chain's CDR3 is CASSPSSDRGYYGYTF. The CDR3 DNA reads as TGTGCCAGCTCACCATCCTCTGACAGGGGCTACTATGGCTACACCTTC.

The V gene is TRBV27, the J gene TRBJ1-1; tentative D call: TRBD1 (5 bases). Germline-derived CDR1 and CDR2 are MNHEY and SMNVEV (reference sequence). The CDR3 loop spans 17 amino acids. Trimming pared 4 bases from V and 2 bases from J, leaving 20 bases between. The CDR3 DNA follows: TGTGCCAGCAGTTCCCTCTCGGTTGGGGGGATAAACACTGAAGCTTTCTTT. It encodes CASSSLSVGGINTEAFF.

The chain carries TRBV4-1 and TRBJ2-4; 14 positions agree with TRBD2. Trimming cost V 4 bases and J 9 bases; bases outside gene matches: 5. The CDR3 covers 15 residues. Germline V gene data show CDR1 as MGHRA and CDR2 as YSYEKL. The CDR3 here is CASSPGTSGSGIQYF. Here the CDR3 DNA reads TGCGCCAGCAGCCCCGGGACTAGCGGGAGTGGCATTCAGTACTTC.

This clone was counted a single time. V and J are TRBV5-5 and TRBJ1-1; 9 bases align to TRBD1. After removal of 4 bases from V and 1 base from J, the junction contained 5 bases not matched to a gene. The CDR3 contains 15 residues. CDR1 is SGHKS and CDR2 is YYEKEE in the germline V gene (reference sequence). This CDR3 is CASSVQGQGNTEAFF. The CDR3 bases are TGTGCCAGCAGCGTTCAGGGACAGGGGAACACTGAAGCTTTCTTT. The whole variable domain, filled in from reference TRBV5-5 and TRBJ1-1, reads DAGVTQSPTHLIKTRGQQVTLRCSPISGHKSVSWYQQVLGQGPQFIFQYYEKEERGRGNFPDRFSARQFPNYSSELNVNALLLGDSALYLCASSVQGQGNTEAFFGQGTRLTVV.

A single count supports this clone. J is TRBJ1-1 and V is TRBV28; TRBD1 is a possible D gene (5 bases). V was shortened by 4 bases and J by 0 bases, with 15 bases between the two germline ends. Germline V CDR1 and CDR2: MDHEN, SYDVKM. The CDR3 runs 16 residues. The CDR3 loop is CASSYPDDSMNTEAFF. The CDR3 DNA follows: TGTGCCAGCAGTTACCCCGACGACAGCATGAACACTGAAGCTTTCTTT.

The chain combines TRBV6-5 with TRBJ1-2; 10 nucleotides agree with TRBD1. V lost 6 bases to trimming and J lost 6 bases; unmatched junction nucleotides: 10. The germline V gene encodes CDR1 MNHEY and CDR2 SVGAGI. This CDR3 contains 15 residues. CDR3 nucleotides: TGTGCCAGCAGGAGGCGACAGGGGGCGATGGATGGCTACACCTTC. Its protein product is CASRRRQGAMDGYTF.

The J gene is TRBJ2-7, the V gene TRBV4-1; 10 bases line up with TRBD2. V was pared by 4 bases and J by 3 bases, with 6 bases of the junction left unmatched. CDR3 length equals 15 residues. Germline V gene data show CDR1 as MGHRA and CDR2 as YSYEKL. The CDR3 sequence: CASSLAGTSDYEQYF. DNA for the CDR3: TGCGCCAGCAGCCTAGCCGGGACTAGCGACTACGAGCAGTACTTC.